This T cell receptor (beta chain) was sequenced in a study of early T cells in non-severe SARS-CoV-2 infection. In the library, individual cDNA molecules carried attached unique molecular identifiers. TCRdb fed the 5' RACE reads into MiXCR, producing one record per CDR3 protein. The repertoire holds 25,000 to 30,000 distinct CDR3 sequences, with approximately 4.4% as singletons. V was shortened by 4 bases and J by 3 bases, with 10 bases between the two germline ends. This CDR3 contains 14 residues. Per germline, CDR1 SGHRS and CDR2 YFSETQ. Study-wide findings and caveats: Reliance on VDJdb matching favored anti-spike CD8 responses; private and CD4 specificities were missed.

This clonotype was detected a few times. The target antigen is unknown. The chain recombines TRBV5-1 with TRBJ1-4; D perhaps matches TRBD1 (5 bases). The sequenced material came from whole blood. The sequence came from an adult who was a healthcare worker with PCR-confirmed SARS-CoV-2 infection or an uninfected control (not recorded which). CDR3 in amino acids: CASSGGDANEKLFF. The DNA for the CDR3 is TGCGCCAGCAGCGGGGGTGACGCTAATGAAAAACTGTTTTTT.